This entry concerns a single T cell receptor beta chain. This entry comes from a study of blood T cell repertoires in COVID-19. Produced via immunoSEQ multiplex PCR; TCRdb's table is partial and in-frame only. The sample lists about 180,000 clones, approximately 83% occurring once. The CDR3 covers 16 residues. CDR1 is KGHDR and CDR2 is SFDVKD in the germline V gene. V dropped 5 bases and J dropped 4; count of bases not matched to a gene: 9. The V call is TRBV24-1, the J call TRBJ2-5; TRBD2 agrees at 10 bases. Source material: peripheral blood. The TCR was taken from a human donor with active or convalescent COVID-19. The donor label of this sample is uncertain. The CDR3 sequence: CATSGLAGGLGETQYF. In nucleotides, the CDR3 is TGTGCCACCAGTGGTTTAGCGGGAGGATTGGGAGAGACCCAGTACTTC.